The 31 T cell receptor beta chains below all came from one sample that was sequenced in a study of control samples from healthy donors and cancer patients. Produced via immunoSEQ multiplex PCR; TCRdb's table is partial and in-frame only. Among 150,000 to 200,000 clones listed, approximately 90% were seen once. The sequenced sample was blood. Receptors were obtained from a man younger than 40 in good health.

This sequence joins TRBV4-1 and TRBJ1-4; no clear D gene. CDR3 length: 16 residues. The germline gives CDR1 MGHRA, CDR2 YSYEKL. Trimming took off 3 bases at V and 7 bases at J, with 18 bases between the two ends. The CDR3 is CASSHSRLRGGEKLFF. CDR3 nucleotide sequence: TGCGCCAGCAGCCATTCACGTCTGCGGGGAGGTGAAAAACTGTTTTTT.

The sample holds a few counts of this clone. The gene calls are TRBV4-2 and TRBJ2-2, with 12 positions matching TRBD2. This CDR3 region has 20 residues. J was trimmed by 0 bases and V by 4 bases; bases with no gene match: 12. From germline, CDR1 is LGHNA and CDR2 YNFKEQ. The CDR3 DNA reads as TGTGCCAGCAGCCGAAAGGTAATGACTAGCGGGGGCTCGAACACCGGGGAGCTGTTTTTT. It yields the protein CASSRKVMTSGGSNTGELFF.

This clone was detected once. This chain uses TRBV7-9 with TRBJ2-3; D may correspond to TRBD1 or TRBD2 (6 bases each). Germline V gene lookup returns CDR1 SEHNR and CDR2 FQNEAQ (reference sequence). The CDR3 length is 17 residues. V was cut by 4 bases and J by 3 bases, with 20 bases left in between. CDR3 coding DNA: TGTGCCAGCAGCTCGATCGGGGGCCGGAAAAGGACAGATACGCAGTATTTT. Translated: CASSSIGGRKRTDTQYF.

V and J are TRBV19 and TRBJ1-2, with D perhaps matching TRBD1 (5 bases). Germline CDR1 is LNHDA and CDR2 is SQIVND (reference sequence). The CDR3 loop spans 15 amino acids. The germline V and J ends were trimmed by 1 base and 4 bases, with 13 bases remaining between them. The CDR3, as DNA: TGTGCCAGTAGTATAGCTGAGGGGCCCGTCTATGGCTACACCTTC. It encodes CASSIAEGPVYGYTF.

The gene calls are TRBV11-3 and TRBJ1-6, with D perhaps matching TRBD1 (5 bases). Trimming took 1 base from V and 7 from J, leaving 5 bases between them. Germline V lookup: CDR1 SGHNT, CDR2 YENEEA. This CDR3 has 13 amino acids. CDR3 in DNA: TGTGCCAGCAGCTTAGCAGGGAATTCACCCCTCCACTTT. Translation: CASSLAGNSPLHF.

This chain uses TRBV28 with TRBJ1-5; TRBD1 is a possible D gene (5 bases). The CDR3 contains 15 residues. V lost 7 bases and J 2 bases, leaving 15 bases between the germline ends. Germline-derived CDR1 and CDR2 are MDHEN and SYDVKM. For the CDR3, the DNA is TGTGCCAGCACCCCTTCCGGGGGGGGCAATCAGCCCCAGCATTTT. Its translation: CASTPSGGGNQPQHF.

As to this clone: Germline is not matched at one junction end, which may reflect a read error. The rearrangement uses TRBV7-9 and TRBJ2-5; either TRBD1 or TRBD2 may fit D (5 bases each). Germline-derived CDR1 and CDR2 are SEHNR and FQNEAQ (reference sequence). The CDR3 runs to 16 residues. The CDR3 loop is CASSLATGGRQATQYF. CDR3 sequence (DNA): TGTGCCAGCAGCTTAGCGACTGGGGGACGTCAAGCGACCCAGTACTTC.

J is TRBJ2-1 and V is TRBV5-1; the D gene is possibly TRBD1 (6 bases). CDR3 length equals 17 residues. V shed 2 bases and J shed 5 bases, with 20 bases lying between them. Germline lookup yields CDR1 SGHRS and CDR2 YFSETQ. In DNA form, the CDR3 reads TGCGCCAGCAGCTTCACGGCACAGGGATCGATTGACAATGAGCAGTTCTTC. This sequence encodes CASSFTAQGSIDNEQFF.

The CDR3 here is CASSPSGQRGNYEQYF. The CDR3 coding sequence is TGTGCCAGCAGTCCCTCGGGCCAGCGGGGGAACTACGAGCAGTACTTC. The V gene is TRBV6-6, the J gene TRBJ2-7; 8 bases align to TRBD2. Looked up from germline, CDR1 is MNHNY and CDR2 is SVGAGI (reference sequence). V was clipped by 5 bases and J by 3 bases; unmatched bases: 12. The CDR3 consists of 16 residues.

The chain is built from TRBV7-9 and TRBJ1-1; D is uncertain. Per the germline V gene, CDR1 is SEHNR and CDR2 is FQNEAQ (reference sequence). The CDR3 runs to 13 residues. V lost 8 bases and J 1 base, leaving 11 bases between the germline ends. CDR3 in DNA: TGTGCCAGCCGCCTTGACGGGAACACTGAAGCTTTCTTT. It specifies CASRLDGNTEAFF.

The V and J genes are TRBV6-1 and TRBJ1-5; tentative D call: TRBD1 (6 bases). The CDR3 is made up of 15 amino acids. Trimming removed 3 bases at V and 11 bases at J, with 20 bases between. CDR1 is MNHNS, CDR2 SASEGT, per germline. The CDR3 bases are TGTGCCAGCAGTGATTATACAGGGCCCGTACAGGCCCAGCATTTT. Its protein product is CASSDYTGPVQAQHF.

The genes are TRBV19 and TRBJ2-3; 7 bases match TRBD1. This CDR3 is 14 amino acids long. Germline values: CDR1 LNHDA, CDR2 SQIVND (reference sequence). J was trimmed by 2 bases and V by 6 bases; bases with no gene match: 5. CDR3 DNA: TGTGCCAGTAGCCGGGGACAGCACACAGATACGCAGTATTTT. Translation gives CASSRGQHTDTQYF.

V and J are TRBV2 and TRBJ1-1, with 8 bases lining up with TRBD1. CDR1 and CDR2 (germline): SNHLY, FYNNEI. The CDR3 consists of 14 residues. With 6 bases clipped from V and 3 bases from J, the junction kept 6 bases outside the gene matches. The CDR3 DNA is TGTGCCAGCAGGTCACAGGGGGGCGACACTGAAGCTTTCTTT. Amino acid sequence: CASRSQGGDTEAFF.

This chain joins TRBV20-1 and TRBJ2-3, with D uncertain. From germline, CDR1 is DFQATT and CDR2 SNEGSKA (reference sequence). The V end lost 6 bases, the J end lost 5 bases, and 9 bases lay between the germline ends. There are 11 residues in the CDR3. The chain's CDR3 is CSAHQGDTQYF. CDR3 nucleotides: TGCAGTGCACACCAAGGAGATACGCAGTATTTT.

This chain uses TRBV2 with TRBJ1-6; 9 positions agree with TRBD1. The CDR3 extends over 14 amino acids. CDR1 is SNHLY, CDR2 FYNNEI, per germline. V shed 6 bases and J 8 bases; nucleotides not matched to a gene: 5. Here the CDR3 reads CASRRTGEYSPLHF. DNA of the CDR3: TGTGCCAGCAGGAGGACAGGGGAGTATTCACCCCTCCACTTT.

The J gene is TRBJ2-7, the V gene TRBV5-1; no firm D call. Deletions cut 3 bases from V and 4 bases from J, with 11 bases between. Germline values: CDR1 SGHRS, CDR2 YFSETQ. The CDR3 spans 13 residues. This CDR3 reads CASSWTDGYEQYF. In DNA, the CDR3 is TGCGCCAGCAGCTGGACGGATGGGTACGAGCAGTACTTC.

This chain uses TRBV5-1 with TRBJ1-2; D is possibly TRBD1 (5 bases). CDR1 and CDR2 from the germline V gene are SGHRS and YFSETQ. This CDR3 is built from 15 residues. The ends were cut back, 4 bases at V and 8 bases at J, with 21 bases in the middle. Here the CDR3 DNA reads TGCGCCAGCAGCGGGGGGAGAGGGGCCCTCTTCGGCTACACCTTC. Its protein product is CASSGGRGALFGYTF.

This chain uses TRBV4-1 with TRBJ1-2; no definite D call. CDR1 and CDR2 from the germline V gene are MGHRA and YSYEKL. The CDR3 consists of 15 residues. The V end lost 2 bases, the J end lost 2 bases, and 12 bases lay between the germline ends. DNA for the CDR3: TGCGCCAGCAGCCAACACGAAGGGAACAACTATGGCTACACCTTC. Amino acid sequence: CASSQHEGNNYGYTF.

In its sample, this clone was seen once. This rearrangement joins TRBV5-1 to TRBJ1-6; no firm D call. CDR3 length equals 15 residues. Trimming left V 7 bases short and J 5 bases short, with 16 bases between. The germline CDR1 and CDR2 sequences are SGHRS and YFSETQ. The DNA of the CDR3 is TGCGCCAGCCAGGACCTCCCGGGAAATAATTCACCCCTCCACTTT. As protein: CASQDLPGNNSPLHF.

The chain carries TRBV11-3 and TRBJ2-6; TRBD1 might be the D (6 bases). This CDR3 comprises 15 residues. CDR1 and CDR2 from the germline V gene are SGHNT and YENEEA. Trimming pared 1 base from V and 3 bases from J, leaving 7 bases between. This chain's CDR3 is CASSLGGRGANVLTF. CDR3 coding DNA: TGTGCCAGCAGCTTAGGGGGGCGTGGGGCCAACGTCCTGACTTTC.

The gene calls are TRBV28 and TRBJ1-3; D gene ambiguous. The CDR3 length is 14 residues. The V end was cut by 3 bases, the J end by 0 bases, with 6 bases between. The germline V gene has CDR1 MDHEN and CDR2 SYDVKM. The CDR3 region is CASSFQSSGNTIYF. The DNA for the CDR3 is TGTGCCAGCAGTTTCCAGAGCTCTGGAAACACCATATATTTT.

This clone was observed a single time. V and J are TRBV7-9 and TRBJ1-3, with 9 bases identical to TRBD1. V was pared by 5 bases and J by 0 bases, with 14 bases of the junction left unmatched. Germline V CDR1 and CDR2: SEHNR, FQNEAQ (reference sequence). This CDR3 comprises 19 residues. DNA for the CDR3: TGTGCCAGCAGCCCCCCGGGACAGGGATTTCTGAGCTCTGGAAACACCATATATTTT. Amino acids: CASSPPGQGFLSSGNTIYF. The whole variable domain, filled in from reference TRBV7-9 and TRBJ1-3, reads DTGVSQNPRHKITKRGQNVTFRCDPISEHNRLYWYRQTLGQGPEFLTYFQNEAQLEKSRLLSDRFSAERPKGSFSTLEIQRTEQGDSAMYLCASSPPGQGFLSSGNTIYFGEGSWLTVV.

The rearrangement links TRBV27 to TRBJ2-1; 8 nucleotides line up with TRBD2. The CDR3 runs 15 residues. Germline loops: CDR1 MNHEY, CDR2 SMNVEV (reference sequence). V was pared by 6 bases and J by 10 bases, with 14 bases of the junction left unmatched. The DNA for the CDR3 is TGTGCCAGCAGGACTCAGACATCAGGCGGGGGGGAGCAGTTCTTC. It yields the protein CASRTQTSGGGEQFF.

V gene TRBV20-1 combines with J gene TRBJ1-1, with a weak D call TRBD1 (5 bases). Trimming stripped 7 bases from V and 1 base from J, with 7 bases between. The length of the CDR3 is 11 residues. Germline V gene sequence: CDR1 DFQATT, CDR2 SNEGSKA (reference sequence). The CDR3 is CSGDGNTEAFF. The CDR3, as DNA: TGCAGTGGGGACGGGAACACTGAAGCTTTCTTT.

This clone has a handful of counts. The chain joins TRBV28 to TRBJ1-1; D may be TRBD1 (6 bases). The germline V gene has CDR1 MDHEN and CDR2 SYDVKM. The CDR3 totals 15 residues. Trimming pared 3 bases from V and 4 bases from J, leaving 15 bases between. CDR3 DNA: TGTGCCAGCAGTTTGGACAGCCGGGCAGGCACTGAAGCTTTCTTT. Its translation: CASSLDSRAGTEAFF.

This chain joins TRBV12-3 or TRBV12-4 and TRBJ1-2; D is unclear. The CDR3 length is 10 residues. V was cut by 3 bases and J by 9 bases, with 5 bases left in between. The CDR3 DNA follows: TGTGCCAGCAGTTTGACCCGCTACACCTTC. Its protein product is CASSLTRYTF.

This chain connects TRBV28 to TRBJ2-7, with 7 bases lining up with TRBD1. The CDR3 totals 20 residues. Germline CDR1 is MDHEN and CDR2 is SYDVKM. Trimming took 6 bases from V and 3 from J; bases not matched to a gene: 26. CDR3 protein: CASSLRLNLKQGFKGYEQYF. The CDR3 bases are TGTGCCAGCAGCCTCAGACTGAACCTCAAACAGGGGTTCAAGGGCTACGAGCAGTACTTC.

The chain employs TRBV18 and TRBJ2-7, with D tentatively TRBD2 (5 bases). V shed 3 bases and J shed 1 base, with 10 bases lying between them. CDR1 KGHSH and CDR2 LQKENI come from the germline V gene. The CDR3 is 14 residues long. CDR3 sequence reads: CASSPPDLSYEQYF. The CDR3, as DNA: TGTGCCAGCTCACCCCCGGACTTATCCTACGAGCAGTACTTC.

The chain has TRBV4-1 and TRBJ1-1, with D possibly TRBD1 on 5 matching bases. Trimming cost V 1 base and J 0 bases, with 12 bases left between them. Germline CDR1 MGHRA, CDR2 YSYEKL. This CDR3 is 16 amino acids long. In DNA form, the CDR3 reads TGCGCCAGCAGCCAAGTCCTTGTGACAGTGAACACTGAAGCTTTCTTT. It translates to CASSQVLVTVNTEAFF.

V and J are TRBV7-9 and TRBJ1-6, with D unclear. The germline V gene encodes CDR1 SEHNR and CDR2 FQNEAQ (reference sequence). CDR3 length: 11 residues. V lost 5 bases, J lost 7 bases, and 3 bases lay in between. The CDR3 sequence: CASSLNSPLHF. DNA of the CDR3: TGTGCCAGCAGCCTGAATTCACCCCTCCACTTT.

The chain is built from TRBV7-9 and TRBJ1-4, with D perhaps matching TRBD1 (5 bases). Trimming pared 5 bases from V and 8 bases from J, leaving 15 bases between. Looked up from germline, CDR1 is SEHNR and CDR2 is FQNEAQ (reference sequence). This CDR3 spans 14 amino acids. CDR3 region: CASSASSGTEKLFF. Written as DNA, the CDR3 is TGTGCCAGCAGCGCCTCCTCCGGGACCGAAAAACTGTTTTTT.